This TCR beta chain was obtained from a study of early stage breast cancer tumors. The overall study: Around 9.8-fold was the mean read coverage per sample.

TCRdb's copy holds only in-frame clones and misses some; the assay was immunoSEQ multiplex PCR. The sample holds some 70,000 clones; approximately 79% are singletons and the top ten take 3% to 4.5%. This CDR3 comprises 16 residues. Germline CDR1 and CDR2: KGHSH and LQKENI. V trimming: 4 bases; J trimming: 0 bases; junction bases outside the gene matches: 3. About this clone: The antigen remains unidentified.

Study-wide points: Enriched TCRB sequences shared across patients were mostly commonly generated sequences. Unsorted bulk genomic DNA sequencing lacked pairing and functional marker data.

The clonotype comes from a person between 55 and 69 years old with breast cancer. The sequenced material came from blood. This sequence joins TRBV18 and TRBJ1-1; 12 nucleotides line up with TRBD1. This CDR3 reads CASSQGQGALNTEAFF. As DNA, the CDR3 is TGTGCCAGCTCACAGGGACAGGGGGCACTGAACACTGAAGCTTTCTTT.